The rows below give T cell receptor beta chains drawn from one sample of a study of cytomegalovirus exposure and HLA in healthy donors. Method: immunoSEQ multiplex PCR; TCRdb's copy keeps in-frame clones and lacks some. The sample contains over 150,000 clones, roughly 85% of which appear only once. Sequencing was performed on PBMCs. Receptor source: a man aged 40-49 years in good health and CMV-seronegative. Both conserved end residues are part of each CDR3. Fields, in order: D gene, V gene, clone size, J gene, CDR3 DNA, CDR3 protein. The D gene is left open where the match is weak. The listing skips clone size in some rows; elsewhere it reads once, few, many or a size class.

D: .; V: TRBV27; size: .; J: TRBJ2-2; DNA: TGTGCCAGCAGTTTTAGACTCGCCGGGGAGCTGTTTTTT; CDR3: CASSFRLAGELFF
D: TRBD2; V: TRBV27; size: .; J: TRBJ2-5; DNA: TGTGCCAGTCGGGACTACCCGTACCAAGAGACCCAGTACTTC; CDR3: CASRDYPYQETQYF
D: .; V: TRBV30; size: .; J: TRBJ2-3; DNA: TGTGCCTGGAGTGTCGCGGGGGCCACAGATACGCAGTATTTT; CDR3: CAWSVAGATDTQYF
D: TRBD1; V: TRBV30; size: .; J: TRBJ2-1; DNA: TGTGCCAGGCAGGGGGTTAGCTCCTACAATGAGCAGTTCTTC; CDR3: CARQGVSSYNEQFF
D: .; V: TRBV25-1; size: .; J: TRBJ1-3; DNA: TGTGCCAGCAGTGAAGCGCGGGACCTCTGGAACACCATATATTTT; CDR3: CASSEARDLWNTIYF
D: .; V: TRBV13; size: .; J: TRBJ2-4; DNA: TGTGCCAGCAGTCCTCAGGGCTTGATGGAGGGGCCCAAAAACAGTCAGTACTTC; CDR3: CASSPQGLMEGPKNSQYF
D: .; V: TRBV29-1; size: .; J: TRBJ2-5; DNA: TGCAGCGTTGATTTCGACAGCCTAGGAAAGGGGACCCAGTACTTC; CDR3: CSVDFDSLGKGTQYF
D: .; V: TRBV6-4; size: .; J: TRBJ2-4; DNA: TGTGCCAGCAGGTGGGGATGCATAGACAGTCAGTACTTC; CDR3: CASRWGCIDSQYF
D: .; V: TRBV6-5; size: .; J: TRBJ1-1; DNA: TGTGCCAGCCGAGAGCTGGCGGCAAACACTGAAGCTTTCTTT; CDR3: CASRELAANTEAFF
D: TRBD2; V: TRBV5-1; size: few; J: TRBJ2-1; DNA: TGCGCCAGCAGCTTCCTCGGGACTAGCGTTAATGAGCAGTTCTTC; CDR3: CASSFLGTSVNEQFF
D: .; V: TRBV7-9; size: few; J: TRBJ2-1; DNA: TGTGCCAGCAGCTTATTGAGCGCCAACAATGAGCAGTTCTTC; CDR3: CASSLLSANNEQFF
D: TRBD2; V: TRBV5-1; size: .; J: TRBJ2-7; DNA: TGCGCCAGCAGCTTGGCCGGGGGGGAATCCTACGAGCAGTACTTC; CDR3: CASSLAGGESYEQYF
D: .; V: TRBV6-1; size: .; J: TRBJ2-4; DNA: TGTGCCGTCCAGATCCTAGCCAAAAACAGTCAGTACTTC; CDR3: CAVQILAKNSQYF
D: .; V: TRBV5-1; size: .; J: TRBJ2-1; DNA: TGCGCCAGCAGCTCTCAGAGGCTATCCTACAATGAGCAGTTCTTC; CDR3: CASSSQRLSYNEQFF
D: .; V: TRBV5-1; size: .; J: TRBJ2-5; DNA: TGCGCCAGCAGCTTGGCGGGAGTCGTAGAGACCCAGTACTTC; CDR3: CASSLAGVVETQYF
D: TRBD2; V: TRBV2; size: .; J: TRBJ2-3; DNA: TGTGCCAGCAGTGAAATGGCGCGGGAGAGCACAGATACGCAGTATTTT; CDR3: CASSEMARESTDTQYF